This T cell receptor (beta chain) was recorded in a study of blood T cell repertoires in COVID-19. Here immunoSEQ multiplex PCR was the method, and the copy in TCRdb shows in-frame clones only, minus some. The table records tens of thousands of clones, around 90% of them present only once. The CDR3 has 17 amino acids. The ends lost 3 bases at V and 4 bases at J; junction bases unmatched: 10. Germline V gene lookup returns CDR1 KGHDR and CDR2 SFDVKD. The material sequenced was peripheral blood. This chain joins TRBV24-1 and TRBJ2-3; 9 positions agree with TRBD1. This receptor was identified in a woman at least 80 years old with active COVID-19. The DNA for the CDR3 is TGTGCCACCAGTGATATTCCGGGACAGGGAACGGCAGATACGCAGTATTTT. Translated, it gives CATSDIPGQGTADTQYF.